Reported below is one T cell receptor beta chain. No antigen is known for it. These data come from a study of radiotherapy plus CTLA-4 blockade in lung cancer. Study overall: Objective responses were seen in more than 15% of patients, disease control in 25% to 35%. General observations from the study: TCR clones originating in tumors grew in number in blood after radiotherapy plus ipilimumab. With interferon-beta, early dynamics of blood T cell clones were reported to best predict response.

TCRdb's copy holds only in-frame clones and misses some; the assay was immunoSEQ multiplex PCR. Counted here are tens of thousands of clones, approximately 79% occurring once; the ten biggest clones make up 3.2%. The sample consisted of peripheral blood, taken from a patient treated with radiotherapy plus ipilimumab. The receptor was derived from a human donor with non-small cell lung cancer who had a partial response to radiotherapy plus ipilimumab.

The CDR3 region is CASSLLAGAGEQYF. The CDR3, as DNA: TGTGCCAGCAGCTTACTAGCGGGGGCTGGGGAGCAGTACTTC. V usage is TRBV7-8 and J usage is TRBJ2-5; 10 bases are shared with TRBD2. Germline CDR1 reads SGHVS; CDR2 reads FQNEAQ. The V and J ends lost 2 bases and 11 bases, in that order; junction bases with no gene match: 8. The CDR3 is made up of 14 amino acids.